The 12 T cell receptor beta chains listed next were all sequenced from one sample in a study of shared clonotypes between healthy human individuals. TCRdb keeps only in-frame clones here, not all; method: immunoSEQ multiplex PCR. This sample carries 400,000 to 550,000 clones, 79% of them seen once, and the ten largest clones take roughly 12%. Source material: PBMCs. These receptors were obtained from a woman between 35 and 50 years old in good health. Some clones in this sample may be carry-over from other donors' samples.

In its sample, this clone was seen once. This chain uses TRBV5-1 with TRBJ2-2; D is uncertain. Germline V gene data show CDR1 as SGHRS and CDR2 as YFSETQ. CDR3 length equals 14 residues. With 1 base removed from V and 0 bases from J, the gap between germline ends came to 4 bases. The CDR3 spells CASSLRANTGELFF. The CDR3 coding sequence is TGCGCCAGCAGCTTGAGGGCGAACACCGGGGAGCTGTTTTTT.

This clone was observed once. The CDR3 loop reads CASSGTGRVEQYF. In DNA, the CDR3 is TGTGCCAGCTCGGGGACCGGGAGGGTAGAGCAGTACTTC. This chain connects TRBV2 to TRBJ2-7; 8 positions agree with TRBD2. The CDR3 consists of 13 residues. The V gene's germline CDR1 is SNHLY and CDR2 FYNNEI. Trimming removed 8 bases from V and 7 bases from J; junction bases left unmatched: 10.

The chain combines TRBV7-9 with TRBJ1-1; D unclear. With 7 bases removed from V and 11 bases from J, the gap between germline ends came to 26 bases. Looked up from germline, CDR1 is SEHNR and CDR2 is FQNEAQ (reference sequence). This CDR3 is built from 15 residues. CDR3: CASINPDPSRDKAFF. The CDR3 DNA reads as TGTGCCAGCATCAATCCGGACCCCTCGAGGGATAAGGCTTTCTTT.

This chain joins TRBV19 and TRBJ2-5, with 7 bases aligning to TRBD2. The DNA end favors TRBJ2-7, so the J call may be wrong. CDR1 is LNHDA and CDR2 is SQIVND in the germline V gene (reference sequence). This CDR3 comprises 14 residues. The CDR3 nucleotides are TGTGCCAGTAGTAATCCGGGACTACAATACGAGCAGTACTTC. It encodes CASSNPGLQYEQYF.

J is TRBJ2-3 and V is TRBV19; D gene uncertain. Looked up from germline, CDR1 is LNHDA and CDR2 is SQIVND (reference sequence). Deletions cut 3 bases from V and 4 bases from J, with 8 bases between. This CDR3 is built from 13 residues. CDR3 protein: CASSITEADTQYF. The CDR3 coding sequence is TGTGCCAGTAGTATTACAGAGGCAGATACGCAGTATTTT.

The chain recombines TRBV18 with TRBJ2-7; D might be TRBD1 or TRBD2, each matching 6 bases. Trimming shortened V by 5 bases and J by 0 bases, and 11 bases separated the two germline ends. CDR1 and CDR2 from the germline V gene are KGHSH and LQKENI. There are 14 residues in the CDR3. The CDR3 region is CASSGGGSSYEQYF. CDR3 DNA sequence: TGTGCCAGCTCAGGAGGGGGTAGCTCCTACGAGCAGTACTTC.

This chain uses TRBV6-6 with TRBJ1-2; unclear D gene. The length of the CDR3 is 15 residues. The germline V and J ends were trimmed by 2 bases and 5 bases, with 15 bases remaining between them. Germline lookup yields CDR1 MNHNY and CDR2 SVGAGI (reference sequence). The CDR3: CASSYKPAAQYGYTF. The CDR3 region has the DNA TGTGCCAGCAGTTACAAACCGGCAGCCCAATATGGCTACACCTTC.

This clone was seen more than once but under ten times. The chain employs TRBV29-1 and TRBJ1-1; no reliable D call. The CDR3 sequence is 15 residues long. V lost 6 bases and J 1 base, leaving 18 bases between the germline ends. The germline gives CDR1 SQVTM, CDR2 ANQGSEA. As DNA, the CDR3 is TGCAGCGTGGAAATGTGGGGAAACGGGAACACTGAAGCTTTCTTT. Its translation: CSVEMWGNGNTEAFF.

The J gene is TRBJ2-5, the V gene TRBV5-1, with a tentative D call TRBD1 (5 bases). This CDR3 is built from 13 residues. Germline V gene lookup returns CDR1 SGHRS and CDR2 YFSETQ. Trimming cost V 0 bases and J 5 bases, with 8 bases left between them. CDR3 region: CASSLEGHETQYF. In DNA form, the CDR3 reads TGCGCCAGCAGCTTGGAGGGGCACGAGACCCAGTACTTC.

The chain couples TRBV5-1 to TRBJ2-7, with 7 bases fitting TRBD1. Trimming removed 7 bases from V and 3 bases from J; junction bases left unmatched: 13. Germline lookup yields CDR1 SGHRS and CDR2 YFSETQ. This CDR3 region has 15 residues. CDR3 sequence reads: CASRITGVKGYEQYF. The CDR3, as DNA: TGCGCCAGCCGAATCACAGGGGTGAAGGGCTACGAGCAGTACTTC.

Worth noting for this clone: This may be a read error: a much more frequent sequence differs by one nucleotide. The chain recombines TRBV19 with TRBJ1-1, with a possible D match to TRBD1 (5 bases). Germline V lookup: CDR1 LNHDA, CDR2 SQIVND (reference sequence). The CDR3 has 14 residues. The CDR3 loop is CASNIGAANTEAFF. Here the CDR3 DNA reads TGTGCCAGTAATATAGGGGCAGCGAACACTGAAGCTTTCTTT.

The CDR3 loop is CATSPLANTGELFF. The CDR3 coding sequence is TGTGCCACCAGCCCTTTAGCGAACACCGGGGAGCTGTTTTTT. The V gene is TRBV15, the J gene TRBJ2-2; D gene unclear. The CDR3 extends over 14 amino acids. Looked up from germline, CDR1 is LNHNV and CDR2 is YYDKDF (reference sequence). V lost 5 bases and J lost 0, with 7 bases in between.